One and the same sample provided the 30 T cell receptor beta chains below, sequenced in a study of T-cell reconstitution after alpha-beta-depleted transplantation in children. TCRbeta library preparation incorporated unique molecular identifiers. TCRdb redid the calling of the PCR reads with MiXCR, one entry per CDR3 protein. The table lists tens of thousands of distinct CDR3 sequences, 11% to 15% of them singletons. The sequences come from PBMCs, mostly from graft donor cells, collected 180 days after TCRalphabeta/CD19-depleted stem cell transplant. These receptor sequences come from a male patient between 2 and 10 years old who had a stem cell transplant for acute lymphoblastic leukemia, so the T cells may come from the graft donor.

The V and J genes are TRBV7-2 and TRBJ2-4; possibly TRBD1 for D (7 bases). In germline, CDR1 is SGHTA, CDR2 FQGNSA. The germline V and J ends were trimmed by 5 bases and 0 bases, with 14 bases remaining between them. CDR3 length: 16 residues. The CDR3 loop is CASSAGQTLAKNIQYF. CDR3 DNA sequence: TGTGCCAGCAGCGCGGGACAGACCCTAGCCAAAAACATTCAGTACTTC.

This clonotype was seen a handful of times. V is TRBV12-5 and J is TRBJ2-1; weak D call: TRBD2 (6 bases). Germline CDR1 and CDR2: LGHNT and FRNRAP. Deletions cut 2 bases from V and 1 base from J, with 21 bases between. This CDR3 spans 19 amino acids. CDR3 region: CASGLTPRDVLISYNEQFF. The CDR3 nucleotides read TGTGCTAGTGGTTTGACCCCGCGGGATGTTCTAATTTCCTACAATGAGCAGTTCTTC.

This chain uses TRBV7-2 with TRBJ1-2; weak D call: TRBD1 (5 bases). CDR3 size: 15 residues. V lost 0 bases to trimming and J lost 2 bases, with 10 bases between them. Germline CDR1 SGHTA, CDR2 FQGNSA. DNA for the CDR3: TGTGCCAGCAGCTTAGCCCTACAGGTGAACTATGGCTACACCTTC. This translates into CASSLALQVNYGYTF.

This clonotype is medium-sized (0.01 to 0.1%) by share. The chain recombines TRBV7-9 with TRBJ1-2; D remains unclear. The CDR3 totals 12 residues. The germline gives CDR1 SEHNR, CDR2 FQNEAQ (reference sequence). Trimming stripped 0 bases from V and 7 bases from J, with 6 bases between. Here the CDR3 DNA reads TGTGCCAGCAGCTTAGCCCCCAGTGGCTACACCTTC. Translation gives CASSLAPSGYTF.

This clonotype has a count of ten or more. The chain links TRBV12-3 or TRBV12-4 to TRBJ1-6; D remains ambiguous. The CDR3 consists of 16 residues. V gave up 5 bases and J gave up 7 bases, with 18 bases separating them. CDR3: CASSPGGVRWNSPLHF. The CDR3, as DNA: TGTGCCAGCAGTCCGGGTGGGGTCCGCTGGAATTCACCCCTCCACTTT.

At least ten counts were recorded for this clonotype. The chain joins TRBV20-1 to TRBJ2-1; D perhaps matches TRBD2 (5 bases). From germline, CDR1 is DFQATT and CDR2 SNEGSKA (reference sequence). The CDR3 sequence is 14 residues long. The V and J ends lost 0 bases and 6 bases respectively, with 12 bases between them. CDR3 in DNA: TGCAGTGCTAGAGATTCCTGGAGGCCCAATGAGCAGTTCTTC. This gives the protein CSARDSWRPNEQFF.

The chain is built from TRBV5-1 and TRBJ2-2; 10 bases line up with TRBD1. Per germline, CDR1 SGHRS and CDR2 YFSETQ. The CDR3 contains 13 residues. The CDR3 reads CYPGQGSTGELFF. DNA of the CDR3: TGCTACCCGGGACAGGGGAGCACCGGGGAGCTGTTTTTT.

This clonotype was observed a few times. The CDR3: CASSLAGAREQYF. The DNA of the CDR3 is TGTGCCAGCAGCTTAGCGGGGGCGCGAGAGCAGTACTTC. V is TRBV7-9 and J is TRBJ2-7; D is perhaps TRBD1 (6 bases). The length of the CDR3 is 13 residues. Germline CDR1 SEHNR, CDR2 FQNEAQ (reference sequence). Trimming shortened V by 0 bases and J by 7 bases, and 10 bases separated the two germline ends.

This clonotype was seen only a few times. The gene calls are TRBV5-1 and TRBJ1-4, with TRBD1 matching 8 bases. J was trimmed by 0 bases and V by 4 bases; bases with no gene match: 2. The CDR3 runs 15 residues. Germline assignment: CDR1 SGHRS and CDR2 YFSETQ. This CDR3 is CASSRDRPTNEKLFF. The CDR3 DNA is TGCGCCAGCAGCAGGGACAGGCCAACTAATGAAAAACTGTTTTTT.

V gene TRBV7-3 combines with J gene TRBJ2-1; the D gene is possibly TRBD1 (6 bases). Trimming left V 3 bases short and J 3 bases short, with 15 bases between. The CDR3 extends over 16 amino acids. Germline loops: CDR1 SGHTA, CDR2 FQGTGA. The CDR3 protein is CASSFSQGQGYNEQFF. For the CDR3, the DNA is TGTGCCAGCAGCTTTTCGCAGGGGCAAGGCTACAATGAGCAGTTCTTC.

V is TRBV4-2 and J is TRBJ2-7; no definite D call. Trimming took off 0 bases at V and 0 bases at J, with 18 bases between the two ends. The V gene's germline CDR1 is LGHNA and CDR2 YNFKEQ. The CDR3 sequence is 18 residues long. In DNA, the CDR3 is TGTGCCAGCAGCCAAGATTTGAGGTTTGCCTTCAGCTCCTACGAGCAGTACTTC. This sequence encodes CASSQDLRFAFSSYEQYF.

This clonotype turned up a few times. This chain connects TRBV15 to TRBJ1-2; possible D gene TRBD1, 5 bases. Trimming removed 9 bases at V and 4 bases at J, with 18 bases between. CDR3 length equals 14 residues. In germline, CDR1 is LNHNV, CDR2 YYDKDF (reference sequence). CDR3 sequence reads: CATNPGRNLYGYTF. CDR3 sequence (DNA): TGTGCCACTAATCCGGGACGGAATCTCTATGGCTACACCTTC.

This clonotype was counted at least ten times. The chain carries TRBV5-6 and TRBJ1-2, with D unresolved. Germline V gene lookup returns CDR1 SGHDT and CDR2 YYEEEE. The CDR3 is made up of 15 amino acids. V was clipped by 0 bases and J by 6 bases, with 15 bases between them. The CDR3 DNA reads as TGTGCCAGCAGCTTGGGGCGACCGTCCATCCATGGCTACACCTTC. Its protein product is CASSLGRPSIHGYTF.

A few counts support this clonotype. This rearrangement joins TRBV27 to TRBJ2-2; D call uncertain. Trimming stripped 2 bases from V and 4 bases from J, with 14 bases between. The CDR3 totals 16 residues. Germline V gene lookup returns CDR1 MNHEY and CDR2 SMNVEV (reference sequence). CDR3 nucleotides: TGTGCCAGCAGTTTAAGGCGGAGAAGATCCACCGGGGAGCTGTTTTTT. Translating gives CASSLRRRRSTGELFF.

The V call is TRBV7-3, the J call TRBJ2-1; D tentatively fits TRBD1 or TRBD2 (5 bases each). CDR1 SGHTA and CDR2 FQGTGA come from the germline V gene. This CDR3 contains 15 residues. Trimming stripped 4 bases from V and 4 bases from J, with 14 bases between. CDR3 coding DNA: TGTGCCAGCAGCTATTCGGGACGGAATTACAATGAGCAGTTCTTC. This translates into CASSYSGRNYNEQFF.

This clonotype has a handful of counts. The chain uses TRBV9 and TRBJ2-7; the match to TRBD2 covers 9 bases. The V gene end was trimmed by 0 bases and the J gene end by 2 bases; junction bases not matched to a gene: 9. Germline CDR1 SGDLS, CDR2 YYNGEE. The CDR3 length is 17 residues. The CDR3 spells CASSVDWSLAGTYEQYF. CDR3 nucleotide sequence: TGTGCCAGCAGCGTAGATTGGTCGCTAGCGGGGACCTACGAGCAGTACTTC.

The CDR3 DNA sequence: TGTGCCAGCAGTGTGGGACAGGGGGCCCTTGGGGCCAACGTCCTGACTTTC. Amino acids: CASSVGQGALGANVLTF. This chain joins TRBV12-3 or TRBV12-4 and TRBJ2-6; TRBD1 agrees at 12 bases. The CDR3 spans 17 residues. The trim removed 5 bases at V and 3 bases at J, leaving 5 bases unmatched.

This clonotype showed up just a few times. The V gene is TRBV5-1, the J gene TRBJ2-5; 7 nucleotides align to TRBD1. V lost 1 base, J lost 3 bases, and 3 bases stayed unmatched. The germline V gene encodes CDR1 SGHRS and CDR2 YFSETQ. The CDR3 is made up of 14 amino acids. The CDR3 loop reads CASSLNRGKETQYF. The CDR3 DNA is TGCGCCAGCAGCTTGAACAGGGGCAAAGAGACCCAGTACTTC.

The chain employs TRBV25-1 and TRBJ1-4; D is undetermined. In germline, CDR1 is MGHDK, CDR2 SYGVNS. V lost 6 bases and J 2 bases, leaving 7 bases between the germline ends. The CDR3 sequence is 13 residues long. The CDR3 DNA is TGTGCCAGCAGGTGGGGTACTAATGAAAAACTGTTTTTT. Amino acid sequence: CASRWGTNEKLFF.

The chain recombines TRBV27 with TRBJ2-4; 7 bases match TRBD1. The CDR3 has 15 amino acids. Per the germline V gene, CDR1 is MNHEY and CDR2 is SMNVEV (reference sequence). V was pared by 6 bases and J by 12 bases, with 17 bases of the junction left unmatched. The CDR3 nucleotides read TGTGCCAGCAGGCCCACCGGGACAGCGACGGTGACTCAGTACTTC. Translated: CASRPTGTATVTQYF.

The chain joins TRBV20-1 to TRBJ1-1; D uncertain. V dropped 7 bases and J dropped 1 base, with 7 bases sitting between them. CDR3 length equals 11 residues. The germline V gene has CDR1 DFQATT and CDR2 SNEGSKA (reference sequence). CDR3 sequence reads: CSGRENTEAFF. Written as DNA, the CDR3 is TGCAGTGGACGGGAGAACACTGAAGCTTTCTTT.

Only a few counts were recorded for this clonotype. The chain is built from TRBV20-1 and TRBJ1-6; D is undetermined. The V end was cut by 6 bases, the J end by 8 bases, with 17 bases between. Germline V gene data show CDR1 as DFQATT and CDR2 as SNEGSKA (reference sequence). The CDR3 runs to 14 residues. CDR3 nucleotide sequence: TGCAGTGCCACGGCCCAATTCCCATATTCACCCCTCCACTTT. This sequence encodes CSATAQFPYSPLHF.

Written as DNA, the CDR3 is TGCGCCAGCAGCTCAGCGGGAAGGAACGAGCAGTACTTC. This codes for CASSSAGRNEQYF. This chain joins TRBV5-1 and TRBJ2-7; 7 nucleotides line up with TRBD2. Germline-derived CDR1 and CDR2 are SGHRS and YFSETQ. J was trimmed by 5 bases and V by 3 bases; bases with no gene match: 5. This CDR3 contains 13 residues.

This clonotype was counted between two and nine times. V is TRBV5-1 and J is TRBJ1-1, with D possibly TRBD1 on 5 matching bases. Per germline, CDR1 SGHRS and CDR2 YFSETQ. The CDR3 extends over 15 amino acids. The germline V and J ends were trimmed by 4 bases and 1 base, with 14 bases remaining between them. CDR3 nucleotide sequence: TGCGCCAGCAGCCCTACCGACAGACCGAACACTGAAGCTTTCTTT. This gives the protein CASSPTDRPNTEAFF.

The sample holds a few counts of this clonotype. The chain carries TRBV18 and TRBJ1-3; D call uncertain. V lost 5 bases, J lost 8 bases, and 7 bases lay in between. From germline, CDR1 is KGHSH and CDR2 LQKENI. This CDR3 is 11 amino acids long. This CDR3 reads CASSLRDTIYF. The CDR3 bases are TGTGCCAGCTCATTGCGGGACACCATATATTTT.

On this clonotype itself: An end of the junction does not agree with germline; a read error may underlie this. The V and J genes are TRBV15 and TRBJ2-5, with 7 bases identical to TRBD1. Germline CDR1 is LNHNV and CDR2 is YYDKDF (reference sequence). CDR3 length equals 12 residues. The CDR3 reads CATSFTPGTEAF. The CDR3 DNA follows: TGTGCCACCAGCTTTACGCCCGGGACAGAGGCCTTC.

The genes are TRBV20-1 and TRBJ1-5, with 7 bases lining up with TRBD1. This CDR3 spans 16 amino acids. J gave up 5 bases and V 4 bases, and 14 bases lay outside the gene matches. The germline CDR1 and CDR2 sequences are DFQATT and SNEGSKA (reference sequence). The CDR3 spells CSAITGARGEYQPQHF. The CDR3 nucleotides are TGCAGTGCTATCACAGGGGCCCGAGGGGAGTATCAGCCCCAGCATTTT.

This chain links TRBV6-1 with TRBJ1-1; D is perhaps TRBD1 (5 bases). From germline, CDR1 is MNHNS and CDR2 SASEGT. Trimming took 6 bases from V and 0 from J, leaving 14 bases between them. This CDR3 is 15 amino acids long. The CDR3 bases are TGTGCCAGCAGGCTCAACCAGGGACTGAACACTGAAGCTTTCTTT. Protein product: CASRLNQGLNTEAFF.

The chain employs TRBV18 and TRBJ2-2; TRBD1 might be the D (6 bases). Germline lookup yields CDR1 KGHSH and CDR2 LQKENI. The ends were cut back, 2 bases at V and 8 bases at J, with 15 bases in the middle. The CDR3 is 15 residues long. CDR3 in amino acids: CASSPWDIPEGELFF. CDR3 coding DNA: TGTGCCAGCTCACCATGGGACATCCCGGAGGGGGAGCTGTTTTTT. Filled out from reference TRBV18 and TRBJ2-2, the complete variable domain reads NAGVMQNPRHLVRRRGQEARLRCSPMKGHSHVYWYRQLPEEGLKFMVYLQKENIIDESGMPKERFSAEFPKEGPSILRIQQVVRGDSAAYFCASSPWDIPEGELFFGEGSRLTVL.

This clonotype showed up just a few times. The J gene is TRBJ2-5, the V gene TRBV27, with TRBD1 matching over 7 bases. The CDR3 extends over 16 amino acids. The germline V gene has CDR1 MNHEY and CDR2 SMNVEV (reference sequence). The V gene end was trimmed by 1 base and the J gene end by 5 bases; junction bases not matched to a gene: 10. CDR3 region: CASSLFYRGRKETQYF. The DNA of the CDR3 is TGTGCCAGCAGTTTATTTTACAGGGGCAGGAAGGAGACCCAGTACTTC.